The present T cell receptor beta chain was sequenced within a study of radiotherapy plus CTLA-4 blockade in lung cancer. Findings and caveats of the study: After radiotherapy and ipilimumab, tumor-derived clones expanded in peripheral blood.

The count of this clone is one. Its antigen is currently unknown. TCRdb keeps only in-frame clones here, not all; method: immunoSEQ multiplex PCR. This table has about 50,000 clones, 73% appearing once. The CDR3 is made up of 14 amino acids. Germline CDR1 is WNHNN and CDR2 is SYGVQD (reference sequence). The V end was cut by 6 bases, the J end by 3 bases, with 15 bases between. This material consisted of peripheral blood, taken from a patient treated with radiotherapy plus ipilimumab. The genes are TRBV10-1 and TRBJ2-7, with D perhaps TRBD1 (6 bases). This TCR came from a human donor with non-small cell lung cancer who had a complete response to radiotherapy plus ipilimumab. The chain's CDR3 is CASSTGTSIYEQYF. CDR3 nucleotides: TGCGCCAGCAGCACCGGGACATCGATCTACGAGCAGTACTTC.